The rows below give T cell receptor beta chains drawn from one sample of a study of blood T cells in healthy people across ages. TCRdb reprocessed the 5' RACE reads via MiXCR and lists one record per CDR3 protein. This table holds hundreds of thousands of distinct CDR3 sequences, 25% found once. These same records also appear under a second study, on T cells of mothers and their children.

Sample: blood. These receptors all come from a boy between 5 and 17 years old in good health. Each CDR3 is given with its conserved first and last residue. D genes are given only for firm matches. Clone sizes are given selectively: once, few, many, or a class where the clone is expanded.

NA | NA | TRBJ2-7 | TRBV20-1 | CSAERGSFYEQYF | TGCAGTGCGGAAAGGGGATCCTTCTACGAGCAGTACTTC
TRBD1 | NA | TRBJ2-7 | TRBV2 | CASSAGTGVVEQYF | TGTGCCAGCAGCGCGGGGACAGGGGTGGTCGAGCAGTACTTC
NA | few | TRBJ2-5 | TRBV10-3 | CAISDLGGVRETQYF | TGTGCCATCAGTGACCTAGGGGGGGTTCGGGAGACCCAGTACTTC
NA | NA | TRBJ1-2 | TRBV12-3/TRBV12-4 | CASSSSAGVVGYGYTF | TGTGCCAGCAGTTCCTCCGCGGGGGTAGTCGGTTATGGCTACACCTTC
NA | few | TRBJ2-1 | TRBV20-1 | CSAPGGGGDYNEQFF | TGCAGTGCCCCGGGTGGAGGGGGCGACTACAATGAGCAGTTCTTC
TRBD2 | few | TRBJ2-1 | TRBV4-1 | CASSIRLAEDNEQFF | TGCGCCAGCAGCATTCGACTAGCGGAGGACAATGAGCAGTTCTTC
TRBD2 | NA | TRBJ2-5 | TRBV15 | CATSRGLAGDETQYF | TGTGCCACCAGCAGGGGACTAGCGGGGGATGAGACCCAGTACTTC
NA | NA | TRBJ1-1 | TRBV19 | CASSIGGRMNTEAFF | TGTGCCAGTAGTATAGGGGGACGAATGAACACTGAAGCTTTCTTT
TRBD1 | few | TRBJ2-1 | TRBV6-2/TRBV6-3 | CASSYDRGIYNEQFF | TGTGCCAGCAGTTACGACAGGGGAATCTACAATGAGCAGTTCTTC
TRBD1 | few | TRBJ1-5 | TRBV20-1 | CSDTGQGNYSNQPQHF | TGCAGTGACACGGGACAGGGCAATTATAGCAATCAGCCCCAGCATTTT
TRBD2 | NA | TRBJ2-2 | TRBV12-3/TRBV12-4 | CASRGLAGRGTGELFF | TGTGCCAGCAGGGGACTAGCGGGAAGAGGGACCGGGGAGCTGTTTTTT